This T cell receptor beta chain appears in the sequencing data of a study of OX40 agonist ivuxolimab in advanced cancers. Study at large: It was ivuxolimab, an agonistic anti-OX40 (CD134) antibody, that patients were treated with. Every 2 weeks, patients got intravenous ivuxolimab at one of six dose levels (0.01-10 mg/kg). Study-wide results and caveats: By week 6 at 0.1 to 3.0 mg/kg, blood CD4+ and CD8+ T cells had expanded clonally.

With regard to this clone: What it binds is unknown.

This CDR3 has 15 residues. Trimming took off 0 bases at V and 1 base at J, with 8 bases between the two ends. Germline assignment: CDR1 SGHNT and CDR2 YYREEE (reference sequence). TCRdb's table, derived via immunoSEQ multiplex PCR, lists solely in-frame clones and lacks some. The sample lists roughly 60,000 clones, roughly 85% occurring once. This chain connects TRBV5-4 to TRBJ2-1; D perhaps matches TRBD2 (5 bases). The TCR sequence derives from an adult with an advanced solid tumor such as melanoma, head and neck, liver or kidney cancer. The sample was CD4+ or CD8+ T cells sorted from blood, taken in a trial of the OX40 agonist ivuxolimab. CDR3 sequence (DNA): TGTGCCAGCAGCTTGGGTACGGGGTCCTACAATGAGCAGTTCTTC. Translated: CASSLGTGSYNEQFF.